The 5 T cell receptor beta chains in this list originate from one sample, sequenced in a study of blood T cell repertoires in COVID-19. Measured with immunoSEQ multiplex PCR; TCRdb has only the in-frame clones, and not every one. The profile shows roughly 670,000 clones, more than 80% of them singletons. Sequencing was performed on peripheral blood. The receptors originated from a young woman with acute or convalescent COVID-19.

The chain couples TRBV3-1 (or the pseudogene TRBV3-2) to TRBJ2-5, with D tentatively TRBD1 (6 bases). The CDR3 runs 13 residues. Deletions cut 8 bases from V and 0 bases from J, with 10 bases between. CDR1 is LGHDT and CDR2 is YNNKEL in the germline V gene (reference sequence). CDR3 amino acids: CASGGPYQETQYF. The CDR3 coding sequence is TGTGCCAGCGGGGGCCCCTACCAAGAGACCCAGTACTTC.

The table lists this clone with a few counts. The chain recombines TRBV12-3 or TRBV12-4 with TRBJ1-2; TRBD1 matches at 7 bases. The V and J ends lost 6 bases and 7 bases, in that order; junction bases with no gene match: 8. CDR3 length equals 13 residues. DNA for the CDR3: TGTGCCAGCAGATCTGACAGGGTAGCTGGCTACACCTTC. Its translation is CASRSDRVAGYTF.

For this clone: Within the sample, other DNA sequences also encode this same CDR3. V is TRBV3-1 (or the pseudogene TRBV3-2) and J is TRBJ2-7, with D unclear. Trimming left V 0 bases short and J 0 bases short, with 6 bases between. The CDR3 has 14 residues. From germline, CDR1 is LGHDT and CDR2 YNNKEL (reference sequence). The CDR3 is CASSQEPGSYEQYF. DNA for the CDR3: TGTGCCAGCAGCCAAGAACCGGGCTCCTACGAGCAGTACTTC.

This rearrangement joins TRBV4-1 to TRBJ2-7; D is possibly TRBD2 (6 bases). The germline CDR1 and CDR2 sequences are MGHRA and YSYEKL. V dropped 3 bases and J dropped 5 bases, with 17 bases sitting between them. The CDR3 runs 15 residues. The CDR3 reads CASSQPLFGGNEQYF. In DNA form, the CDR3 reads TGCGCCAGCAGCCAGCCCTTGTTTGGGGGGAACGAGCAGTACTTC.

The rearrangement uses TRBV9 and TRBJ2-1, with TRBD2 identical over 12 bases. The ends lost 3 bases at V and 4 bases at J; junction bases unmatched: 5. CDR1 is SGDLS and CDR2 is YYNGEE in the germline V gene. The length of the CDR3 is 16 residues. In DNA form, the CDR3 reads TGTGCCAGCAGCGGCCGACTAGCGGGGGCATACAATGAGCAGTTCTTC. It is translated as CASSGRLAGAYNEQFF.